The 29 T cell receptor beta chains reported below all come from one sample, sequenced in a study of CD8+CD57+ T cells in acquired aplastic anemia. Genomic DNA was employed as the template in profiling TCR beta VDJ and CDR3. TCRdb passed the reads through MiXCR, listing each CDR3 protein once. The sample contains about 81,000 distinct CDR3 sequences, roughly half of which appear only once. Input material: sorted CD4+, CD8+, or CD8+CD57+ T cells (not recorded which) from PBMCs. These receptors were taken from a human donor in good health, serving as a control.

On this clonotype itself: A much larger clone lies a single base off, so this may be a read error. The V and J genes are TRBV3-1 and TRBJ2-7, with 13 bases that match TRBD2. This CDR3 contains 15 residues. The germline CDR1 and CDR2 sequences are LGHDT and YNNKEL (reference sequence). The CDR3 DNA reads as TGTGCCAGCAGCCACGGACTAGCGGGAGTCTACGAGCGGTACTTC. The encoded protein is CASSHGLAGVYERYF.

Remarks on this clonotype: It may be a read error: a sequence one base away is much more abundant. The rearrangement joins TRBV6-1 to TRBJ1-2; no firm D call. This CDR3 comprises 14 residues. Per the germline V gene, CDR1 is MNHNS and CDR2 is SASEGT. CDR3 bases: TGTGCCAGCGTTTCGACACCTTCTAACTATGGCTGCACCTTC. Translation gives CASVSTPSNYGCTF.

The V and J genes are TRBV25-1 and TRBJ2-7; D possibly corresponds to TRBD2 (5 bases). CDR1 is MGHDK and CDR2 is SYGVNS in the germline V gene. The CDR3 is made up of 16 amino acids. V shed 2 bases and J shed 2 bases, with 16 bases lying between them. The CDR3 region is CASSEAGNSLAYEQYF. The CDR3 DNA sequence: TGTGCCAGCAGTGAAGCCGGGAACAGCTTGGCCTACGAGCAGTACTTC.

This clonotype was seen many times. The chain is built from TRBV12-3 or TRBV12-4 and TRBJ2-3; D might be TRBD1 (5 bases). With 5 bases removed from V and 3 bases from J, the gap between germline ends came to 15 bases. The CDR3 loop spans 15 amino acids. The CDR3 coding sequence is TGTGCCAGCAGTCCACAACCAACAGGTACAGATACGCAGTATTTT. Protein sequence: CASSPQPTGTDTQYF.

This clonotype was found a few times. The CDR3 region has the DNA TGTGCCAGCAGTTACTCTCCCCCGGACTCGGGCACGACACCCGTAGCCAACGTCCTGACTTTC. It is translated as CASSYSPPDSGTTPVANVLTF. The chain has TRBV6-2 or TRBV6-3 and TRBJ2-6; perhaps TRBD2 as D (5 bases). The CDR3 totals 21 residues. Deletions cut 0 bases from V and 7 bases from J, with 28 bases between. Germline-derived CDR1 and CDR2 are MNHEY and SVGEGT.

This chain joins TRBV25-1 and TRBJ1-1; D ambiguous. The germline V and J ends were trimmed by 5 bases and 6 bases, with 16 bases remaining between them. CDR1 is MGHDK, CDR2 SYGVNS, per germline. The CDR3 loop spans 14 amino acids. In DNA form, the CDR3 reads TGTGCCAGCAGTATTCGGGATAGGAAGGCTGAAGCTTTCTTT. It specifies CASSIRDRKAEAFF. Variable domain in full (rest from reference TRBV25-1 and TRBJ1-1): EADIYQTPRYLVIGTGKKITLECSQTMGHDKMYWYQQDPGMELHLIHYSYGVNSTEKGDLSSESTVSRIRTEHFPLTLESARPSHTSQYLCASSIRDRKAEAFFGQGTRLTVV.

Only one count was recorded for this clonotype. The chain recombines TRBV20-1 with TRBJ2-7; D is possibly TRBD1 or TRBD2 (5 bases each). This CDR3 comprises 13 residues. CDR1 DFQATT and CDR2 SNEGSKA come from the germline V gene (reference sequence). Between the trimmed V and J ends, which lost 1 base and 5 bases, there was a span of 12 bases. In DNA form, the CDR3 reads TGCAGTGCTAGAGTCGGGGCATATCACGAGCAGTACTTC. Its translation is CSARVGAYHEQYF.

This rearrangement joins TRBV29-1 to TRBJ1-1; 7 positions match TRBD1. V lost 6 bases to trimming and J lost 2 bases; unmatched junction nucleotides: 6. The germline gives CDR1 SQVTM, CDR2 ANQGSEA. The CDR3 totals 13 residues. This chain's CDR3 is CSVDTGVNTEAFF. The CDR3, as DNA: TGCAGCGTGGATACAGGGGTTAACACTGAAGCTTTCTTT.

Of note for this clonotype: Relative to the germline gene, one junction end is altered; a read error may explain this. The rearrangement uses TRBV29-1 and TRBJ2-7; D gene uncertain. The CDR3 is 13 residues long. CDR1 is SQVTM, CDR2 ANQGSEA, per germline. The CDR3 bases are TGCAGTGTTGAGGTGGGCAACTCCTACGAGCAGTACTTC. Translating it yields CSVEVGNSYEQYF.

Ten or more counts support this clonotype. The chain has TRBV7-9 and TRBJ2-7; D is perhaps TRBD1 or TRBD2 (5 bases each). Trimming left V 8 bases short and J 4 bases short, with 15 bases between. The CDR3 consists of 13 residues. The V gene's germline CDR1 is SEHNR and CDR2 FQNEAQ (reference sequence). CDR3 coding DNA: TGTGCCAGCGGATTAGGGACCCAGTACGAGCAGTACTTC. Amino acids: CASGLGTQYEQYF.

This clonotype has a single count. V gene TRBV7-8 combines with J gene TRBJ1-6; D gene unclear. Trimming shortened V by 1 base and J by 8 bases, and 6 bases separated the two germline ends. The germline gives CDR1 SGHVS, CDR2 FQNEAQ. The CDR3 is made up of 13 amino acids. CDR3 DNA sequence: TGTGCCAGCAGCTTAGTGAGGGATTCACCCCTCCACTTT. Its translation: CASSLVRDSPLHF.

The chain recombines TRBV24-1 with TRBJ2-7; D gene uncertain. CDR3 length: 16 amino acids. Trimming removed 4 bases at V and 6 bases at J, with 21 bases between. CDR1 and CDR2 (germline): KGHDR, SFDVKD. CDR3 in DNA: TGTGCCACCAGTGACCCTCGTACCGGGCACGCGGCCGAGCAGTACTTC. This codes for CATSDPRTGHAAEQYF.

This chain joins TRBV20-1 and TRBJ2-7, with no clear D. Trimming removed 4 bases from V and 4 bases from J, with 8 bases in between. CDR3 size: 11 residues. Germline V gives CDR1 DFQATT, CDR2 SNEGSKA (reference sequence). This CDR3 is CSATRTYEQYF. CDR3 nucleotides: TGCAGTGCTACAAGAACTTACGAGCAGTACTTC.

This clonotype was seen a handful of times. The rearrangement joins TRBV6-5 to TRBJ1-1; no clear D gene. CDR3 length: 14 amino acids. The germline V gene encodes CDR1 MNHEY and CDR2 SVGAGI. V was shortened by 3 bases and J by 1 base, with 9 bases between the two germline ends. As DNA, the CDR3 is TGTGCCAGCAGTTATTGGCATACGAACACTGAAGCTTTCTTT. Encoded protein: CASSYWHTNTEAFF.

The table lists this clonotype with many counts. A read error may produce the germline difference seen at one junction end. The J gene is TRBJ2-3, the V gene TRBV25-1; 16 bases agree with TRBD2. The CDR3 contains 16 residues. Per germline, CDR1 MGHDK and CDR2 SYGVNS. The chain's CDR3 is CASRGLAGGPRDTQYF. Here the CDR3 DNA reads TGCGCCAGCAGGGGACTAGCGGGAGGGCCGAGGGATACGCAGTATTTT.

CDR3 amino acids: CASRRGSPVGEQYF. The CDR3 region has the DNA TGTGCCAGCAGGCGAGGAAGCCCCGTCGGCGAGCAGTACTTC. This chain joins TRBV25-1 and TRBJ2-7; D remains unclear. The CDR3 spans 14 residues. Germline-derived CDR1 and CDR2 are MGHDK and SYGVNS. The V end was cut by 6 bases, the J end by 6 bases, with 18 bases between.

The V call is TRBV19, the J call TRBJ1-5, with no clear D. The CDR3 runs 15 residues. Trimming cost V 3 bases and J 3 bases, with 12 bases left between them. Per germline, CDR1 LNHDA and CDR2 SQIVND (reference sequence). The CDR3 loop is CASSIWTQPNQPQHF. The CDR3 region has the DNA TGTGCCAGTAGTATCTGGACCCAACCCAATCAGCCCCAGCATTTT.

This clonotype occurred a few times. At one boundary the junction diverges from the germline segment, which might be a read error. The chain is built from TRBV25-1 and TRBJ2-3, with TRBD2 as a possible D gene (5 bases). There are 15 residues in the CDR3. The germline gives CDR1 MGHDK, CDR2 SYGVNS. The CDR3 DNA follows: TGTGCCAGCAGTGACGGGATGAGGAGCACGGATACGCAGTATTTT. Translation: CASSDGMRSTDTQYF.

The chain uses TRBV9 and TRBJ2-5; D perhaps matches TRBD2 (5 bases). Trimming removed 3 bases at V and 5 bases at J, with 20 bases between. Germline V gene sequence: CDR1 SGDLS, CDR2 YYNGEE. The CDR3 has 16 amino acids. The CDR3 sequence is CASSGLRRGGLETQYF. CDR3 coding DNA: TGTGCCAGCAGCGGCCTCCGGCGAGGAGGTCTGGAGACCCAGTACTTC.

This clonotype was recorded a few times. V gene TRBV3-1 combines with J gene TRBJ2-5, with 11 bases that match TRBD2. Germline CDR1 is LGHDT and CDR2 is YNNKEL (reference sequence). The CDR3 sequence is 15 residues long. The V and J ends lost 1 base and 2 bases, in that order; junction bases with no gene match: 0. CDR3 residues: CASSQGLAGQETQYF. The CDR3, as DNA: TGTGCCAGCAGCCAAGGACTAGCGGGACAAGAGACCCAGTACTTC.

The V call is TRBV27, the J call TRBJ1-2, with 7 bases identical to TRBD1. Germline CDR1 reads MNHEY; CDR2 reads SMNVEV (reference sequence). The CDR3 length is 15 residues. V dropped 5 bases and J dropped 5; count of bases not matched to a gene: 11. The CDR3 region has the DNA TGTGCCAGCAGTGAGGGACAGCCAGGTCGGTATGGCTACACCTTC. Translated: CASSEGQPGRYGYTF.

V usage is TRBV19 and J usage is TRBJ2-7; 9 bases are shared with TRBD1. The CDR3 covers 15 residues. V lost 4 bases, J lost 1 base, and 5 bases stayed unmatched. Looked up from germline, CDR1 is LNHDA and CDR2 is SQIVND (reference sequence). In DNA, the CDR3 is TGTGCCAGTAGTACCGGACAGGGGAGGTCCTACGAGCAGTACTTC. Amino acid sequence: CASSTGQGRSYEQYF.

This CDR3 reads CAWIAGAGELFF. Written as DNA, the CDR3 is TGTGCCTGGATAGCGGGAGCCGGGGAGCTGTTTTTT. This sequence joins TRBV30 and TRBJ2-2; 9 nucleotides align to TRBD2. There are 12 residues in the CDR3. V gave up 4 bases and J gave up 6 bases; unmatched junction bases: 0. Germline V lookup: CDR1 GTSNPN, CDR2 SVGIG (reference sequence).

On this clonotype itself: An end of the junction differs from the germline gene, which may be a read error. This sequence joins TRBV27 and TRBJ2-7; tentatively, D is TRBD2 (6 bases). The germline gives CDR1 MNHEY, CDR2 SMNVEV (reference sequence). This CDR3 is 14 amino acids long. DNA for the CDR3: TGTGCCAGCAGTATATCCCGCGAGGGAGCGGGGCAGTACTTC. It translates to CASSISREGAGQYF.

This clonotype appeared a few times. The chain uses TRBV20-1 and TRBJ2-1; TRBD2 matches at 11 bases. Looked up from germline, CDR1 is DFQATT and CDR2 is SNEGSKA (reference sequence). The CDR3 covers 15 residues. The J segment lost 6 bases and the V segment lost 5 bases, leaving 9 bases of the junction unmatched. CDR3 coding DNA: TGCAGTGCTCGACTAGCGGGGACCTTTACCAATGAGCAGTTCTTC. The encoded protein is CSARLAGTFTNEQFF.

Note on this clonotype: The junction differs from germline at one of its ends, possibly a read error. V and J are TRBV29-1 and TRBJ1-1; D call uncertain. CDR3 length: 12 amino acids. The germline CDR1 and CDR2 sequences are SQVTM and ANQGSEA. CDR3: CSVSGRNTEAFF. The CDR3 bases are TGCAGCGTTTCCGGTAGAAACACTGAGGCTTTCTTT. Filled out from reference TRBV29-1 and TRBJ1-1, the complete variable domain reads SAVISQKPSRDICQRGTSLTIQCQVDSQVTMMFWYRQQPGQSLTLIATANQGSEATYESGFVIDKFPISRPNLTFSTLTVSNMSPEDSSIYLCSVSGRNTEAFFGQGTRLTVV.

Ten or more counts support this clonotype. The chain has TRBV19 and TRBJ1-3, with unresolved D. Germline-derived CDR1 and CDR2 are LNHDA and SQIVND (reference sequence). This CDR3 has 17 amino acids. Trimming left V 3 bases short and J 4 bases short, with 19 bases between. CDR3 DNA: TGTGCCAGTAGTATTCCAAGGTACACCAGGACCGGAAACACCATATATTTT. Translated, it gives CASSIPRYTRTGNTIYF.

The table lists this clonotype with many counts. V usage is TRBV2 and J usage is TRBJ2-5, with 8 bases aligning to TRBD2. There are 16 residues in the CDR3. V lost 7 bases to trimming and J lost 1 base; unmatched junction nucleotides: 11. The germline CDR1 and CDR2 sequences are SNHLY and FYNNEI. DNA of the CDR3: TGTGCCAGCATGTTATTAGGACTAGCCGTCCAAGAGACCCAGTACTTC. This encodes CASMLLGLAVQETQYF.

CDR3 residues: CASSQDADYGYTF. The CDR3 DNA is TGTGCCAGCAGCCAAGATGCAGACTATGGCTACACCTTC. The V gene is TRBV25-1, the J gene TRBJ1-2; D call uncertain. Trimming cost V 6 bases and J 3 bases, with 11 bases left between them. The CDR3 loop spans 13 amino acids. Germline V gives CDR1 MGHDK, CDR2 SYGVNS.